This T cell receptor (beta chain) was documented in a study of T cell repertoires in cytomegalovirus infection. In the study overall: CMV epitopes, recently identified HLA-C-restricted and well-studied HLA-B-restricted, were used. Public signatures in TCR beta pointed to CMV infection and matching HLA type.

Using its own MiXCR run on the reads, TCRdb lists one record per CDR3 protein. The table lists approximately 100,000 distinct CDR3 sequences, around 28% of them singletons. Regarding this clonotype: Its antigen is not known.

This CDR3 comprises 14 residues. The germline V gene has CDR1 SGHAT and CDR2 FQNNGV. After removal of 7 bases from V and 1 base from J, the junction contained 4 bases not matched to a gene. This sample comprised CD8+ T cells from cultured PBMCs, obtained from culture after CMV antigen stimulation. The origin of this receptor is a human donor in good health (CMV status not recorded). Some clones in this sample may be carry-over from other donors' samples. The chain has TRBV11-2 and TRBJ2-7; TRBD1 matches at 10 bases. The CDR3 spells CASTPGQGSYEQYF. The CDR3 DNA is TGTGCCAGCACGCCGGGACAGGGGTCCTACGAGCAGTACTTC.